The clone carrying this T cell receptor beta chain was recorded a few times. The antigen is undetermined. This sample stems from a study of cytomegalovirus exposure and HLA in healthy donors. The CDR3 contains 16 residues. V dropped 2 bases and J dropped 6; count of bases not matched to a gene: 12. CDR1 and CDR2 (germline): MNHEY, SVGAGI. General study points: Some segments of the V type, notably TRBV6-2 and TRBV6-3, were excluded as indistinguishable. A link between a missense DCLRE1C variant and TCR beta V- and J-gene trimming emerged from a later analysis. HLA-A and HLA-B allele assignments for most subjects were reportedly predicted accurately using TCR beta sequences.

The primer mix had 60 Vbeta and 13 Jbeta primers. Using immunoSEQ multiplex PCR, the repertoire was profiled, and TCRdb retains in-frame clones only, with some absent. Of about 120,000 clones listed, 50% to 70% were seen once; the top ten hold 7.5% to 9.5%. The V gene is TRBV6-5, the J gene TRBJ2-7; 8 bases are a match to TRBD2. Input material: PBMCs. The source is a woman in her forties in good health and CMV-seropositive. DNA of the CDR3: TGTGCCAGCAGTTACGAGGGGCTGACGGGAGGGTGCGAGCAGTACTTC. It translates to CASSYEGLTGGCEQYF.